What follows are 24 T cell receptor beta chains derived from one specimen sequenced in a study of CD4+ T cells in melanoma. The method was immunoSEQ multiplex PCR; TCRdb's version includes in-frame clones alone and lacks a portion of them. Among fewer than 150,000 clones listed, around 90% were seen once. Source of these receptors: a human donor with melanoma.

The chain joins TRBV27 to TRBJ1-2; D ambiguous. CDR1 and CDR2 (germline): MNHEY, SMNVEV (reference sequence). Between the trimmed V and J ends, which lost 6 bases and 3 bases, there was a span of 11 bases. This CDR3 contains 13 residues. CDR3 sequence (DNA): TGTGCCAGCAGCTCCTACGCTGACTATGGCTACACCTTC. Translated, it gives CASSSYADYGYTF.

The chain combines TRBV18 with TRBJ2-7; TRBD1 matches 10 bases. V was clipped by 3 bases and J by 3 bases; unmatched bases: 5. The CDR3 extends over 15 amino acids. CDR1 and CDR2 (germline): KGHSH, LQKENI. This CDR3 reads CASSPQGQGIYEQYF. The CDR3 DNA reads TGTGCCAGCTCACCCCAGGGACAGGGGATCTACGAGCAGTACTTC.

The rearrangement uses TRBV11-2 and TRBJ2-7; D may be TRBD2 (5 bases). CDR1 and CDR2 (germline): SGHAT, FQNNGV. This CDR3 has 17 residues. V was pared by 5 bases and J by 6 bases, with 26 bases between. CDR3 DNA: TGTGCCAGCAGCCCCATCCCTGAGAGGGTCCCTTTGCGCGAGCAGTACTTC. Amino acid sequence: CASSPIPERVPLREQYF.

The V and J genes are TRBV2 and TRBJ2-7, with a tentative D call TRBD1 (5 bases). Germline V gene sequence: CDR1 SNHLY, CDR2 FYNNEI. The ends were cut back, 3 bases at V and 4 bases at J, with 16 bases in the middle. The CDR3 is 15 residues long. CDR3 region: CASSDDSQVGYEQYF. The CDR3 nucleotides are TGTGCCAGCAGTGATGACAGCCAGGTCGGGTACGAGCAGTACTTC.

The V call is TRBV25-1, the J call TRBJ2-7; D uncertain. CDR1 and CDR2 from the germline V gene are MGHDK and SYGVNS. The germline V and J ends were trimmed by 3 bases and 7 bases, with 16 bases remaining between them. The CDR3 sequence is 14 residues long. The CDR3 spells CASSDSRILWEQYF. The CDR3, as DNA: TGTGCCAGCAGTGACTCAAGGATCCTTTGGGAGCAGTACTTC.

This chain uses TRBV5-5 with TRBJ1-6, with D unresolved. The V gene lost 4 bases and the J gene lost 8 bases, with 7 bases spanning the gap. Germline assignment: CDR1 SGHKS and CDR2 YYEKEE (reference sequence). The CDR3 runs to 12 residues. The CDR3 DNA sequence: TGTGCCAGCAGCCCCGGATATTCACCCCTCCACTTT. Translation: CASSPGYSPLHF.

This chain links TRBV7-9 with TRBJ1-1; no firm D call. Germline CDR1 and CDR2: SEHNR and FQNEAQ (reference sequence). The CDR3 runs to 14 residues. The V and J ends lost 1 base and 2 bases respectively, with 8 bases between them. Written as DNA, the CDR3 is TGTGCCAGCAGCTTAGTGGCAATTAACACTGAAGCTTTCTTT. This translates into CASSLVAINTEAFF.

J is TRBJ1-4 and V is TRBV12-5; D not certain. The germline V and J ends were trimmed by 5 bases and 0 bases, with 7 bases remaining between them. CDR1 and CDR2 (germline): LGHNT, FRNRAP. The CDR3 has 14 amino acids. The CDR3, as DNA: TGTGCTAGTGGTCCGGGCGCAACTAATGAAAAACTGTTTTTT. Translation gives CASGPGATNEKLFF.

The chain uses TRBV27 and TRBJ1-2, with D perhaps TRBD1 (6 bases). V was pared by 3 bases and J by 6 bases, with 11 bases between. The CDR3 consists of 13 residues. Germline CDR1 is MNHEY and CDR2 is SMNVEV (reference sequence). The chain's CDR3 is CASSFRGFDGYTF. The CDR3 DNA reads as TGTGCCAGCAGTTTCAGGGGATTCGATGGCTACACCTTC.

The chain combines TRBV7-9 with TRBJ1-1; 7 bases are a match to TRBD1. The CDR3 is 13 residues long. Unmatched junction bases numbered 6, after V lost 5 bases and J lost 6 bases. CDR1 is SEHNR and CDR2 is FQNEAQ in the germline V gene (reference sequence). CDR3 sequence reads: CASSATGVPEAFF. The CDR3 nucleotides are TGTGCCAGCAGCGCAACAGGGGTTCCTGAAGCTTTCTTT.

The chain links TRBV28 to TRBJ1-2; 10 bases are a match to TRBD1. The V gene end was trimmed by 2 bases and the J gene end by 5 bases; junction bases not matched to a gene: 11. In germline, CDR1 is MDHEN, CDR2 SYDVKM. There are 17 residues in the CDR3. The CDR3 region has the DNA TGTGCCAGCAGTTTAGGGGGACAGGGGATAACTAGGTATGGCTACACCTTC. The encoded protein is CASSLGGQGITRYGYTF.

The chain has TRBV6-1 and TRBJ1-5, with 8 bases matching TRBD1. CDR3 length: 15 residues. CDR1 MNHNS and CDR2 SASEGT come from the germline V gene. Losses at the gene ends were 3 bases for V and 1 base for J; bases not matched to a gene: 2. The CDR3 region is CASSEDRVSNQPQHF. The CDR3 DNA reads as TGTGCCAGCAGTGAGGACAGGGTGAGCAATCAGCCCCAGCATTTT.

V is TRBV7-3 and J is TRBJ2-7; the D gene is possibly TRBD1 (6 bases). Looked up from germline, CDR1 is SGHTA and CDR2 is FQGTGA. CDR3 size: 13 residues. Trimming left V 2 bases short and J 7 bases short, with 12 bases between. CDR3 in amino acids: CASSLQPQGEQYF. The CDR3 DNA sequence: TGTGCCAGCAGCTTACAACCGCAGGGGGAGCAGTACTTC.

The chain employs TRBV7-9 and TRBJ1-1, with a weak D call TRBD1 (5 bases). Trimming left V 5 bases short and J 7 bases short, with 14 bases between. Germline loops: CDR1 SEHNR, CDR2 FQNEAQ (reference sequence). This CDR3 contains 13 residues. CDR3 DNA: TGTGCCAGCAGCCCTCCAGGGTTTAGTGAAGCTTTCTTT. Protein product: CASSPPGFSEAFF.

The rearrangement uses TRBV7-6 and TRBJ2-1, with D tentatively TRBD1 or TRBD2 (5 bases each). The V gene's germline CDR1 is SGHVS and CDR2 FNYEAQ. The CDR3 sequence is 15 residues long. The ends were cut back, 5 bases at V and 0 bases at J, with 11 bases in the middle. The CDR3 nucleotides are TGTGCCAGCAGCCTCAGTGGGGGCTCCTACAATGAGCAGTTCTTC. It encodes CASSLSGGSYNEQFF.

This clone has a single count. CDR3 in amino acids: CASSMAAGGMNTEAFF. The CDR3 DNA follows: TGTGCCAGTAGTATGGCGGCAGGGGGTATGAACACTGAAGCTTTCTTT. The chain uses TRBV19 and TRBJ1-1, with 7 bases matching TRBD1. CDR1 is LNHDA, CDR2 SQIVND, per germline (reference sequence). This CDR3 is built from 16 residues. The ends lost 3 bases at V and 0 bases at J; junction bases unmatched: 7.

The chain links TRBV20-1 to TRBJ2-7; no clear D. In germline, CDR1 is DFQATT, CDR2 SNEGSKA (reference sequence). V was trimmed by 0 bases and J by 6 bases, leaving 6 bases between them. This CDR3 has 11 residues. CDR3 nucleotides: TGCAGTGCTAGAGAACGTTTCGAGCAGTACTTC. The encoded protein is CSARERFEQYF.

CDR3: CASSLGGIHEQFF. The CDR3 DNA follows: TGTGCCAGCAGCTTAGGGGGCATACATGAGCAGTTCTTC. The chain uses TRBV11-3 and TRBJ2-1; tentative D call: TRBD1 (5 bases). V shed 1 base and J shed 8 bases, with 9 bases lying between them. In germline, CDR1 is SGHNT, CDR2 YENEEA. This CDR3 region has 13 residues.

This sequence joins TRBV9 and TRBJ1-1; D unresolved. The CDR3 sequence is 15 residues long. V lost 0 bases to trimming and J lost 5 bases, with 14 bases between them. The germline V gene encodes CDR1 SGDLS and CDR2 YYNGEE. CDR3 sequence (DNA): TGTGCCAGCAGCGTAGGTCCCTCGGTGGGAACTGAAGCTTTCTTT. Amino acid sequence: CASSVGPSVGTEAFF.

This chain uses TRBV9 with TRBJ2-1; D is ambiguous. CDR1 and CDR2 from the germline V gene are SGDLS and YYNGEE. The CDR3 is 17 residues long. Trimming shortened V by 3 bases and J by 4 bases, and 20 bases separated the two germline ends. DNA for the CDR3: TGTGCCAGCAGCGCTCAGAACTGGGGATTAGGTTACAATGAGCAGTTCTTC. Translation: CASSAQNWGLGYNEQFF.

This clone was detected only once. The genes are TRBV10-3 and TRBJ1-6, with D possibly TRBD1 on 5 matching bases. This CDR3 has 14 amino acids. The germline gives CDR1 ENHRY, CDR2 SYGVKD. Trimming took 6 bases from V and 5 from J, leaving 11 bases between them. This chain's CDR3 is CAIRGDRDNSPLHF. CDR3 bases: TGTGCCATCAGGGGGGATCGGGATAATTCACCCCTCCACTTT.

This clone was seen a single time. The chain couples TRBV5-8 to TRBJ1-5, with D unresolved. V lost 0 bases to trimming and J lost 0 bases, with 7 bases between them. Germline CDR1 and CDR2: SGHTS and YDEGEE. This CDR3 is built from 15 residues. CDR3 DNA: TGTGCCAGCAGCTTGGCCGGACGTAGCAATCAGCCCCAGCATTTT. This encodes CASSLAGRSNQPQHF. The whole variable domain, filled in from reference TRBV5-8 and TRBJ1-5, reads EAGVTQSPTHLIKTRGQQATLRCSPISGHTSVYWYQQALGLGLQFLLWYDEGEERNRGNFPPRFSGRQFPNYSSELNVNALELEDSALYLCASSLAGRSNQPQHFGDGTRLSIL.

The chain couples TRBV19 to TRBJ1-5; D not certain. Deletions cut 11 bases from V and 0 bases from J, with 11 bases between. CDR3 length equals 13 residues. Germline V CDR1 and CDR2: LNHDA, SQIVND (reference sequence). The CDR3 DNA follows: TGTGCCGGCGGGCAGTATAGCAATCAGCCCCAGCATTTT. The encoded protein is CAGGQYSNQPQHF. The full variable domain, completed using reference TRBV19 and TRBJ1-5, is DGGITQSPKYLFRKEGQNVTLSCEQNLNHDAMYWYRQDPGQGLRLIYYSQIVNDFQKGDIAEGYSVSREKKESFPLTVTSAQKNPTAFYLCAGGQYSNQPQHFGDGTRLSIL.

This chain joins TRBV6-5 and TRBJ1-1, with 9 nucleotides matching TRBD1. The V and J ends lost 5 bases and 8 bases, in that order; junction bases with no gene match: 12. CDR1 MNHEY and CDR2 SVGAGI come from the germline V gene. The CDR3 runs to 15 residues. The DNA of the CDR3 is TGTGCCAGCAGTATGGGGACAGGGCAACGACGGGAAGCTTTCTTT. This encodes CASSMGTGQRREAFF.